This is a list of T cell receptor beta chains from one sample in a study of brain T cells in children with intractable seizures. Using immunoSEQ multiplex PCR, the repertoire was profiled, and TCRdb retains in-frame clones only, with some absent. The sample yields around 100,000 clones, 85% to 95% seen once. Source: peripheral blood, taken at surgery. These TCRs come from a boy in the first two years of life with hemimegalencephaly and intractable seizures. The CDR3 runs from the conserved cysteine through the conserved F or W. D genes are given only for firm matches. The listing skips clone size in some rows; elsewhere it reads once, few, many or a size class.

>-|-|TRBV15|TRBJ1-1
CATSRDTVNTEAFF
TGTGCCACCAGCAGAGATACAGTGAACACTGAAGCTTTCTTT
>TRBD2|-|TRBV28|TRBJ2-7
CASSPGGSSYEQYF
TGTGCCAGCAGTCCCGGCGGGAGCTCCTACGAGCAGTACTTC
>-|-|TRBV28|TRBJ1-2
CASSFRGLAGGYTF
TGTGCCAGCAGTTTCAGGGGATTGGCAGGGGGCTACACCTTC
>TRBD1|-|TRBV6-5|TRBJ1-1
CASSFDRGVFYTEAFF
TGTGCCAGCAGTTTCGACAGGGGGGTTTTTTACACTGAAGCTTTCTTT
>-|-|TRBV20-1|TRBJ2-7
CSASRQHEQYF
TGCAGTGCTTCCCGACAGCACGAGCAGTACTTC
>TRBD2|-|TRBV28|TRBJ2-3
CASSLAGDNTDTQYF
TGTGCCAGCAGTTTGGCGGGGGATAACACAGATACGCAGTATTTT
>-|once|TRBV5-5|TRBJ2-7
CASSPGPPGNEQYF
TGTGCCAGCAGCCCGGGTCCCCCGGGGAACGAGCAGTACTTC
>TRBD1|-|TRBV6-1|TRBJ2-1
CASSAPTGGSSYNEQFF
TGTGCCAGCAGTGCCCCAACAGGGGGCAGCTCCTACAATGAGCAGTTCTTC
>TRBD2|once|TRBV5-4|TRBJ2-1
CASSSHHSGRAYNEQFF
TGTGCCAGCAGCTCTCACCATAGCGGGCGAGCCTACAATGAGCAGTTCTTC
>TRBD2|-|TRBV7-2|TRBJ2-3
CASSLQLPAAGVRSDTQYF
TGTGCCAGCAGCCTCCAACTTCCTGCGGCGGGAGTACGGTCTGATACGCAGTATTTT
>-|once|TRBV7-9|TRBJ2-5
CASSPRGRETQYF
TGTGCCAGCAGCCCACGGGGTAGGGAGACCCAGTACTTC
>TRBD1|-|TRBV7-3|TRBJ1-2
CASSLTRDSYYGYTF
TGTGCCAGCAGCTTGACTAGGGACAGCTACTATGGCTACACCTTC
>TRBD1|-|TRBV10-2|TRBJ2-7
CASRPGTGYEQYF
TGCGCCAGCAGACCCGGGACAGGCTACGAGCAGTACTTC
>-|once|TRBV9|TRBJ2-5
CASSVGQGQETQYF
TGTGCCAGCAGCGTAGGGCAGGGGCAGGAGACCCAGTACTTC
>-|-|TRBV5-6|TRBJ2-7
CASLWDYEQYF
TGTGCCAGCCTCTGGGACTACGAGCAGTACTTC
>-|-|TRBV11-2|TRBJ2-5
CASSLRVETQYF
TGTGCCAGCAGCTTACGGGTAGAGACCCAGTACTTC
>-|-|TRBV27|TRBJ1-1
CASSSQGGGTEAFF
TGTGCCAGCAGCTCACAGGGCGGAGGGACTGAAGCTTTCTTT
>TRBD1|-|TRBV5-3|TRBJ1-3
CARSLEGTGGRSGNTIYF
TGTGCCAGAAGCTTGGAGGGGACAGGGGGCCGATCTGGAAACACCATATATTTT
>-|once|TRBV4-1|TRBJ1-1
CASSQDWGGEGTEAFF
TGCGCCAGCAGCCAAGATTGGGGGGGTGAGGGCACTGAAGCTTTCTTT
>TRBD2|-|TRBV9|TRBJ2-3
CASSARLAGSTDTQYF
TGTGCCAGCAGCGCGCGACTAGCTGGTAGCACAGATACGCAGTATTTT
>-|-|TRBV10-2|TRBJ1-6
CASSESPVADNSPLHF
TGCGCCAGCAGTGAGTCCCCGGTGGCAGATAATTCACCCCTCCACTTT
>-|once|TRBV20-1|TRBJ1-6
CSASKTVNNSPLHF
TGCAGTGCTAGTAAAACGGTCAATAATTCACCCCTCCACTTT
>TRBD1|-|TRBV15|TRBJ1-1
CATSIFRDRGWGNTEAFF
TGTGCCACCAGCATCTTCCGGGACAGGGGTTGGGGGAACACTGAAGCTTTCTTT
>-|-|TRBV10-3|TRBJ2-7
CAIRTKEYSYEQYF
TGTGCCATCAGGACTAAGGAATACTCCTACGAGCAGTACTTC
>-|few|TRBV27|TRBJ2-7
CASSSGETYEQYF
TGTGCCAGCAGTTCTGGCGAAACCTACGAGCAGTACTTC
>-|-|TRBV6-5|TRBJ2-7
CASSLSSYEQYF
TGTGCCAGCAGCCTTAGCTCCTACGAGCAGTACTTC
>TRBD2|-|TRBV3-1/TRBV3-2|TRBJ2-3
CASSLLAGGPDTQYF
TGTGCCAGCAGCCTACTAGCGGGAGGGCCAGATACGCAGTATTTT
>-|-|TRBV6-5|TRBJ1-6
CASGRGAYNSPLHF
TGTGCCAGCGGACGGGGGGCCTATAATTCACCCCTCCACTTT
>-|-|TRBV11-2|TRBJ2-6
CASSAGANVLTF
TGTGCCAGCAGTGCTGGGGCCAACGTCCTGACTTTC
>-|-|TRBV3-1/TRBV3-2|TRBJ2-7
CASSQDYEQYF
TGTGCCAGCAGCCAAGACTACGAGCAGTACTTC
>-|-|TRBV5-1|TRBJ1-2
CASSPPAANYGYTF
TGCGCCAGCAGCCCTCCGGCGGCTAACTATGGCTACACCTTC
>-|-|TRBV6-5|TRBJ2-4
CASSRGRGNIQYF
TGTGCCAGCAGCCGGGGACGAGGAAACATTCAGTACTTC
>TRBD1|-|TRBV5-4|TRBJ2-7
CASSSPGQMREQYF
TGTGCCAGCAGCAGTCCGGGACAGATGCGGGAGCAGTACTTC
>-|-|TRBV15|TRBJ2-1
CATSEPPQSSYNEQFF
TGTGCCACCAGCGAACCCCCACAGAGCTCCTACAATGAGCAGTTCTTC
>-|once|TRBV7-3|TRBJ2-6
CASSSKGGSGANVLTF
TGTGCCAGCAGCTCAAAAGGGGGGTCAGGGGCCAACGTCCTGACTTTC
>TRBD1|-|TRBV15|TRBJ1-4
CATSAGQGNEKLFF
TGTGCCACCAGCGCGGGACAGGGGAATGAAAAACTGTTTTTT
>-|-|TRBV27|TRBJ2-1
CASSGWGGVSYNEQFF
TGTGCCAGCAGTGGTTGGGGCGGAGTCTCCTACAATGAGCAGTTCTTC
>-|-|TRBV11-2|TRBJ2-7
CASSLSWEQYF
TGTGCCAGCAGCTTATCGTGGGAGCAGTACTTC
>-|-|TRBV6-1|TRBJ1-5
CASSEGVQPQHF
TGTGCCAGCAGTGAAGGCGTTCAGCCCCAGCATTTT
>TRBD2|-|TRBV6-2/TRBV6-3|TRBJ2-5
CASSPAGGLAETQYF
TGTGCCAGCAGCCCAGCGGGAGGATTGGCGGAGACCCAGTACTTC
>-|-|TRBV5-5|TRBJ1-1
CASSFPSTNTEAFF
TGTGCCAGCAGCTTTCCGAGTACGAACACTGAAGCTTTCTTT
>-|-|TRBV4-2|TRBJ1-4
CASSPHGRGNANEKLFF
TGTGCCAGCAGCCCCCATGGCCGGGGGAATGCTAATGAAAAACTGTTTTTT
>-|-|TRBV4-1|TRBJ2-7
CASSQDGLATYEQYF
TGCGCCAGCAGCCAAGACGGGCTAGCAACCTACGAGCAGTACTTC
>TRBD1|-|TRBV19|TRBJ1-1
CASSLRRGRRHTEAFF
TGTGCCAGTAGTCTACGTAGGGGGCGCAGGCACACTGAAGCTTTCTTT
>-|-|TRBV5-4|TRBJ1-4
CASSLEAGGEKLFF
TGTGCCAGCAGCTTGGAGGCGGGGGGTGAAAAACTGTTTTTT
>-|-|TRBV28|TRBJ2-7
CASIRGSSYEQYF
TGTGCCAGCATTAGGGGGAGCTCCTACGAGCAGTACTTC
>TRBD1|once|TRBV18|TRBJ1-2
CASSDGQGARGYTF
TGTGCCAGCTCAGACGGACAGGGGGCGCGAGGCTACACCTTC
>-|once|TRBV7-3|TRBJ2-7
CASMLPTPYEQYF
TGTGCCAGCATGCTCCCAACCCCCTACGAGCAGTACTTC
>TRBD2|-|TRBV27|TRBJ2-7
CASKGLAGGRSYEQYF
TGTGCCAGCAAAGGACTAGCGGGAGGACGGTCCTACGAGCAGTACTTC
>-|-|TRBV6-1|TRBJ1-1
CASSENWGGYGTEAFF
TGTGCCAGCAGTGAAAATTGGGGGGGTTATGGCACTGAAGCTTTCTTT
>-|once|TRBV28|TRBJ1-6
CASSFERFNSPLHF
TGTGCCAGCAGTTTCGAAAGGTTTAATTCACCCCTCCACTTT
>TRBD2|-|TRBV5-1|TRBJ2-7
CASSLGTSGPNF
TGCGCCAGCAGCCTAGGGACTAGCGGGCCTAATTTC
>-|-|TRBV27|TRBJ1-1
CASSLSGLGNTEAFF
TGTGCCAGCAGTTTATCAGGGCTGGGGAACACTGAAGCTTTCTTT
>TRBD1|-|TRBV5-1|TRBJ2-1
CASSLGTVQGANEQFF
TGCGCCAGCAGCTTGGGAACCGTTCAGGGGGCCAATGAGCAGTTCTTC
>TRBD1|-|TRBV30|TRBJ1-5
CAWSVGQGGQPQHF
TGTGCCTGGAGTGTAGGACAGGGAGGTCAGCCCCAGCATTTT
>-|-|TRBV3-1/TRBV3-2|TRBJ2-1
CARGRRSGPAYNEQFF
TGTGCCAGGGGACGTCGTAGCGGACCCGCCTACAATGAGCAGTTCTTC
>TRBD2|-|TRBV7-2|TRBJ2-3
CASSLAGASGSTDTQYF
TGTGCCAGCAGCTTAGCCGGGGCTAGCGGAAGCACAGATACGCAGTATTTT
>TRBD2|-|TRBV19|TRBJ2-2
CASSMGTSPNTGELFF
TGTGCCAGTAGTATGGGGACTAGCCCTAACACCGGGGAGCTGTTTTTT